One sample yielded the 2 T cell receptor beta chains listed below, sequenced in a study of monozygotic twins with inflammatory bowel disease. One entry per CDR3 protein, without DNA, is what TCRdb gives after re-calling the 5' RACE reads. This repertoire includes around 140,000 distinct CDR3 sequences. The sequenced material came from blood. The receptor source for this set is a human donor with ulcerative colitis or Crohn's disease, or a healthy co-twin of an affected twin (not recorded which).

The gene calls are TRBV4-3 and TRBJ1-6; TCRdb gives TRBD1 as the D gene, but with no DNA this cannot be confirmed. This CDR3 spans 15 amino acids. CDR1 is LGHNA and CDR2 is YSLEER in the germline V gene. CDR3 sequence reads: CASSLGGQADSPLHF.

This chain links TRBV7-2 with TRBJ2-7; TCRdb indicates TRBD1, and absent DNA this call remains unverified. This CDR3 has 14 residues. Germline V lookup: CDR1 SGHTA, CDR2 FQGNSA. This chain's CDR3 is CASSPGQGPYEQYF. Drawing the rest from reference TRBV7-2 and TRBJ2-7, the complete variable domain is GAGVSQSPSNKVTEKGKDVELRCDPISGHTALYWYRQSLGQGLEFLIYFQGNSAPDKSGLPSDRFSAERTGGSVSTLTIQRTQQEDSAVYLCASSPGQGPYEQYFGPGTRLTVT.